Following are 27 T cell receptor beta chains from one sample sequenced in a study of T cells in Graves' hyperthyroidism and ophthalmopathy. RNA transcripts were the template for amplifying TCR beta CDR3 regions. First-round RT-PCR targeting the TCR CDR3 was performed with the HTBI primer set. TCRdb re-called the multiplex PCR reads with MiXCR, one entry per CDR3 protein. The sample yields roughly 580,000 distinct CDR3 sequences, around 13% seen once. The material sequenced was blood. Every receptor here comes from a woman aged 25 to 39 with Graves' hyperthyroidism that later progressed to Graves' ophthalmopathy.

This clonotype was seen many times. The genes are TRBV6-1 and TRBJ2-1, with D possibly being TRBD2 (5 bases). This CDR3 comprises 12 residues. Germline V CDR1 and CDR2: MNHNS, SASEGT. V lost 8 bases, J lost 5 bases, and 10 bases lay in between. The CDR3 is CASLTINNEQFF. DNA for the CDR3: TGTGCCAGCTTGACTATAAACAATGAGCAGTTCTTC.

The rearrangement joins TRBV20-1 to TRBJ2-5, with 10 bases aligning to TRBD2. CDR3 length: 14 amino acids. The ends lost 7 bases at V and 5 bases at J; junction bases unmatched: 10. Germline CDR1 DFQATT, CDR2 SNEGSKA (reference sequence). The CDR3 nucleotides are TGCAGTGGTGAAGTAGCGGGAGGCGGGGAGACCCAGTACTTC. Its translation: CSGEVAGGGETQYF.

This clonotype was counted between two and nine times. The chain is built from TRBV24-1 and TRBJ1-5; D is unresolved. CDR3 length: 15 amino acids. V was cut by 3 bases and J by 5 bases, with 13 bases left in between. Looked up from germline, CDR1 is KGHDR and CDR2 is SFDVKD. The CDR3 nucleotides read TGTGCCACCAGTGATCCACGGACGGAGGATCAGCCCCAGCATTTT. Protein product: CATSDPRTEDQPQHF.

Ten or more counts support this clonotype. An end of the junction does not agree with germline; a read error may underlie this. This chain connects TRBV28 to TRBJ1-5; no definite D call. The CDR3 has 15 residues. Germline V CDR1 and CDR2: MDHEN, SYDVKM. The CDR3 nucleotides are TGTACCAGCAGTTTATTCCGTTATAGCAATCAGCCCCAGCATTTT. Amino acids: CTSSLFRYSNQPQHF.

CDR3 nucleotides: TGTGCCTGGAATGAGGGGACTCCGACCTACAATGAGCAGTTCTTC. It encodes CAWNEGTPTYNEQFF. This chain joins TRBV30 and TRBJ2-1; D may be TRBD2 (6 bases). Germline V gene lookup returns CDR1 GTSNPN and CDR2 SVGIG (reference sequence). The V end was cut by 4 bases, the J end by 2 bases, with 15 bases between. This CDR3 is built from 15 residues.

This sequence joins TRBV10-3 and TRBJ1-2; maybe TRBD1 (5 bases). V lost 1 base to trimming and J lost 8 bases, with 14 bases between them. This CDR3 region has 14 residues. CDR1 is ENHRY and CDR2 is SYGVKD in the germline V gene. The CDR3 DNA follows: TGTGCCATCAGTGAGTTGGAGTGGGGGTCCGGCTACACCTTC. Protein: CAISELEWGSGYTF.

The chain links TRBV7-2 to TRBJ1-5; tentatively, D is TRBD1 (5 bases). The DNA end lines up better with TRBJ2-3; the J call may be wrong. There are 16 residues in the CDR3. Per germline, CDR1 SGHTA and CDR2 FQGNSA. The CDR3 loop reads CASSARADNSNQPQYF. The CDR3 nucleotides are TGTGCCAGCAGCGCTCGGGCGGACAATAGCAATCAGCCCCAGTATTTT.

This clonotype was observed many times. CDR3 in amino acids: CASSLGTAGELFF. CDR3 bases: TGTGCCAGCAGCCTTGGGACGGCCGGGGAGCTGTTTTTT. This rearrangement joins TRBV12-3 or TRBV12-4 to TRBJ2-2, with D possibly called TRBD1 or TRBD2 (5 bases each). Trimming took 6 bases from V and 6 from J, leaving 11 bases between them. The CDR3 is made up of 13 amino acids.

CDR3 region: CASSPRQGAGYEQYF. The CDR3 region has the DNA TGCGCCAGCAGCCCCCGACAGGGGGCAGGATACGAGCAGTACTTC. This chain connects TRBV5-1 to TRBJ2-7; the match to TRBD1 covers 10 bases. The CDR3 covers 15 residues. After removal of 4 bases from V and 4 bases from J, the junction contained 8 bases not matched to a gene. Per the germline V gene, CDR1 is SGHRS and CDR2 is YFSETQ. Full variable domain (missing parts from reference TRBV5-1 and TRBJ2-7): KAGVTQTPRYLIKTRGQQVTLSCSPISGHRSVSWYQQTPGQGLQFLFEYFSETQRNKGNFPGRFSGRQFSNSRSEMNVSTLELGDSALYLCASSPRQGAGYEQYFGPGTRLTVT.

The V gene is TRBV12-3 or TRBV12-4, the J gene TRBJ2-1, with 7 bases identical to TRBD1. The CDR3 loop spans 17 amino acids. The V gene end was trimmed by 1 base and the J gene end by 10 bases; junction bases not matched to a gene: 16. CDR3 sequence reads: CASSLGGQGVRAVEQFF. The CDR3 DNA follows: TGTGCCAGCAGTTTAGGAGGGCAGGGGGTTAGGGCAGTCGAGCAGTTCTTC.

This clonotype has only a few counts. The V and J genes are TRBV13 and TRBJ2-7; TRBD1 might be the D (6 bases). Between the trimmed V and J ends, which lost 0 bases and 3 bases, there was a span of 12 bases. Germline values: CDR1 PRHDT, CDR2 FYEKMQ (reference sequence). The CDR3 is made up of 15 amino acids. For the CDR3, the DNA is TGTGCCAGCAGCTTAGGAGGACAGAGTTACTACGAGCAGTACTTC. Translated, it gives CASSLGGQSYYEQYF.

This clonotype was observed at least ten times. J is TRBJ2-1 and V is TRBV7-2; the D is unclear. The germline V gene has CDR1 SGHTA and CDR2 FQGNSA. This CDR3 spans 17 amino acids. V lost 5 bases and J lost 8, with 25 bases in between. CDR3 bases: TGTGCCAGCAGCAAAATTACTCTGGTGGGTGGAGCGCATGAGCAGTTCTTC. This codes for CASSKITLVGGAHEQFF.

The genes are TRBV2 and TRBJ1-1, with TRBD1 matching over 10 bases. Unmatched junction bases numbered 12, after V lost 5 bases and J lost 3 bases. CDR1 is SNHLY and CDR2 is FYNNEI in the germline V gene. CDR3 size: 17 residues. In DNA, the CDR3 is TGTGCCAGCAGTTTACCTCCGGGACAGGGGAAGGACACTGAAGCTTTCTTT. Its protein is CASSLPPGQGKDTEAFF.

Points on this clonotype: It may be a read error: a sequence one base away is much more abundant. The chain links TRBV19 to TRBJ2-1; possible D gene TRBD2, 5 bases. Germline V lookup: CDR1 LNHDA, CDR2 SQIVND (reference sequence). The V gene lost 3 bases and the J gene lost 6 bases, with 15 bases spanning the gap. The CDR3 runs to 15 residues. The CDR3 spells CASSMPGGGCNEQFF. In nucleotides, the CDR3 is TGTGCCAGTAGTATGCCGGGTGGAGGCTGCAATGAGCAGTTCTTC.

This clonotype was detected ten times or more. The V call is TRBV2, the J call TRBJ1-2, with D perhaps TRBD1 (6 bases). The CDR3 has 14 amino acids. V lost 5 bases to trimming and J lost 3 bases, with 13 bases between them. Per the germline V gene, CDR1 is SNHLY and CDR2 is FYNNEI. CDR3 loop: CASSINRDHYGYTF. The CDR3 region has the DNA TGTGCCAGCAGTATCAACAGGGACCACTATGGCTACACCTTC.

A few counts support this clonotype. The V call is TRBV7-3, the J call TRBJ2-1; 10 bases map to TRBD2. V lost 5 bases, J lost 9 bases, and 7 bases stayed unmatched. From germline, CDR1 is SGHTA and CDR2 FQGTGA. The CDR3 covers 14 residues. CDR3 residues: CASSPLAGVAEQFF. CDR3 in DNA: TGTGCCAGCAGCCCCCTAGCGGGAGTGGCTGAGCAGTTCTTC.

This clonotype occurred many times. This chain joins TRBV12-3 or TRBV12-4 and TRBJ2-3; 11 nucleotides align to TRBD2. Trimming took 5 bases from V and 4 from J; bases not matched to a gene: 5. The CDR3 length is 15 residues. The chain's CDR3 is CASSPRTSGSDTQYF. In nucleotides, the CDR3 is TGTGCCAGCAGTCCGCGGACTAGCGGGTCAGATACGCAGTATTTT.

This clonotype was picked up many times. This rearrangement joins TRBV29-1 to TRBJ1-4, with a possible D match to TRBD1 (6 bases). CDR3 length: 14 residues. CDR1 and CDR2 from the germline V gene are SQVTM and ANQGSEA. V gave up 6 bases and J gave up 1 base, with 12 bases separating them. The CDR3 protein is CSVHEGETNEKLFF. Written as DNA, the CDR3 is TGCAGCGTCCACGAGGGGGAAACTAATGAAAAACTGTTTTTT.

This clonotype has only a few counts. The V gene is TRBV6-5, the J gene TRBJ1-1, with D possibly TRBD1 on 5 matching bases. The CDR3 extends over 15 amino acids. V lost 0 bases and J 7 bases, leaving 15 bases between the germline ends. Looked up from germline, CDR1 is MNHEY and CDR2 is SVGAGI. The CDR3 coding sequence is TGTGCCAGCAGTTACTCGGCAGGGTCAATGCTTGAAGCTTTCTTT. Residues: CASSYSAGSMLEAFF.

This clonotype occurred many times. Relative to the germline gene, one junction end is altered; a read error may explain this. The rearrangement links TRBV20-1 to TRBJ1-4, with 7 bases fitting TRBD1. The CDR3 has 13 amino acids. Germline V gives CDR1 DFQATT, CDR2 SNEGSKA (reference sequence). The CDR3 reads CSARDREGEKLFF. The CDR3 region has the DNA TGCAGTGCTCGAGACAGGGAGGGCGAAAAACTGTTTTTT.

The count of this clonotype is one. Germline is not matched at one junction end, which may reflect a read error. The chain links TRBV4-2 to TRBJ2-2; D possibly corresponds to TRBD1 (5 bases). CDR3 length: 13 residues. Germline CDR1 reads LGHNA; CDR2 reads YNFKEQ. CDR3 nucleotide sequence: TGTACCAGCAGCCAACAGGACGCCGGGGAGCTGTTTTTT. It encodes CTSSQQDAGELFF.

This clonotype was picked up many times. This chain uses TRBV7-2 with TRBJ2-7, with 13 bases lining up with TRBD2. CDR3 length equals 16 residues. Germline values: CDR1 SGHTA, CDR2 FQGNSA. J was trimmed by 4 bases and V by 3 bases; bases with no gene match: 6. CDR3 region: CASSLRGLAGVYEQYF. Here the CDR3 DNA reads TGTGCCAGCAGCTTGCGCGGACTAGCGGGAGTTTACGAGCAGTACTTC.

This clonotype was observed many times. This chain uses TRBV27 with TRBJ2-7, with TRBD2 matching over 13 bases. V lost 4 bases and J lost 1; bases outside the gene matches: 10. The germline V gene has CDR1 MNHEY and CDR2 SMNVEV (reference sequence). The CDR3 consists of 18 residues. CDR3 sequence: CASSSPRTSGSPSYEQYF. In nucleotides, the CDR3 is TGTGCCAGCAGTTCGCCCAGGACTAGCGGGAGTCCGTCCTACGAGCAGTACTTC.

The sample holds many counts of this clonotype. The J gene is TRBJ2-7, the V gene TRBV28; D gene ambiguous. Germline loops: CDR1 MDHEN, CDR2 SYDVKM. The CDR3 loop spans 14 amino acids. V was clipped by 2 bases and J by 5 bases, with 13 bases between them. DNA of the CDR3: TGTGCCAGCAGTTTAATCCGGACCAGCCACGAGCAGTACTTC. This translates into CASSLIRTSHEQYF.

The chain links TRBV13 to TRBJ2-5; possibly TRBD2 for D (6 bases). Germline V CDR1 and CDR2: PRHDT, FYEKMQ (reference sequence). V lost 3 bases, J lost 2 bases, and 10 bases lay in between. The CDR3 runs to 14 residues. This CDR3 is CASSFLAGQETQYF. CDR3 sequence (DNA): TGTGCCAGCAGCTTCCTCGCGGGGCAAGAGACCCAGTACTTC.

This clonotype was counted many times. This chain joins TRBV7-3 and TRBJ1-2, with no clear D. Looked up from germline, CDR1 is SGHTA and CDR2 is FQGTGA. V lost 2 bases, J lost 3 bases, and 7 bases lay in between. This CDR3 has 13 amino acids. The DNA for the CDR3 is TGTGCCAGCAGCTTAGGGGATGACTATGGCTACACCTTC. This encodes CASSLGDDYGYTF.

This clonotype was detected many times. The chain couples TRBV30 to TRBJ2-7; D is possibly TRBD2 (5 bases). The V gene's germline CDR1 is GTSNPN and CDR2 SVGIG (reference sequence). Trimming cost V 0 bases and J 0 bases, with 12 bases left between them. The CDR3 has 15 residues. This CDR3 is CAWSVRGSSSYEQYF. The DNA for the CDR3 is TGTGCCTGGAGTGTCCGAGGGAGCAGCTCCTACGAGCAGTACTTC.